This T cell receptor (beta chain) was captured in a study of blood T cell repertoires in COVID-19. Only in-frame clones appear in the TCRdb table, and some are missing; sequencing was by immunoSEQ multiplex PCR. The sample lists under 450,000 clones; 83% were seen once. The V end was cut by 10 bases, the J end by 2 bases, with 11 bases between. Germline CDR1 reads MDHEN; CDR2 reads SYDVKM. The CDR3 runs to 12 residues. This chain connects TRBV28 to TRBJ1-2; no clear D. The receptor was isolated from a woman aged 45-65 years who had recovered from COVID-19. The specimen sequenced was PBMCs or T cells enriched from blood (not recorded which). Here the CDR3 reads CATWERNYGYTF. Written as DNA, the CDR3 is TGTGCCACATGGGAGCGAAACTATGGCTACACCTTC.